Listed below are T cell receptor beta chains from one sample, sequenced in a study of blood T cell repertoires in COVID-19. Measured with immunoSEQ multiplex PCR; TCRdb has only the in-frame clones, and not every one. The table records around 25,000 clones, approximately 86% of them present only once. The sample was peripheral blood. The receptors were sampled from a man aged 45 to 65 with active COVID-19. Both conserved end residues are part of each CDR3. A D gene is named only where the DNA matches it firmly. Some rows have no size entry. The others give once, few or many, or a class for an expanded clone.

v_gene	d_gene	j_gene	abundance	CDR3nt	CDR3aa
TRBV4-1	TRBD2	TRBJ2-1	-	TGCGCCAGCAGCCAACCGGGACTAGCTAACAATGAGCAGTTCTTC	CASSQPGLANNEQFF
TRBV20-1	-	TRBJ2-5	-	TGCAGTGCATCATTCGGGGAGACCCAGTACTTC	CSASFGETQYF
TRBV5-4	TRBD2	TRBJ2-1	few	TGTGCCAGCAGCTTGGTAGCGGGAGGCCCCAATGAGCAGTTCTTC	CASSLVAGGPNEQFF
TRBV15	-	TRBJ1-6	-	TGTGCCACCAGCAGAGGCCGCGGGGGTCCCAATTCACCCCTCCACTTT	CATSRGRGGPNSPLHF
TRBV28	TRBD2	TRBJ2-7	-	TGTGCCAGCAGCCGAACTAGCGGGGGATCCTACGAGCAGTACTTC	CASSRTSGGSYEQYF
TRBV14	TRBD1	TRBJ1-6	-	TGTGCCAGCAGCCAAGGACAGGGTGGCACCTATAATTCACCCCTCCACTTT	CASSQGQGGTYNSPLHF
TRBV3-1/TRBV3-2	-	TRBJ1-6	-	TGTGCCAGCAGCCAAGATAAGGGGCGGAAGGGTACACCCCTCCACTTT	CASSQDKGRKGTPLHF
TRBV7-2	-	TRBJ1-1	-	TGTGCCAGCAGCTTAGAAGCAGGGAAGGCTTTCTTT	CASSLEAGKAFF
TRBV11-2	-	TRBJ2-5	-	TGTGCCAGCTCCCGGGGGTCCTCATCTGGGGAGACCCAGTACTTC	CASSRGSSSGETQYF
TRBV19	TRBD2	TRBJ2-1	-	TGTGCCAGTAAATGGCTAGCGGGAGTGGATGAGCAGTTCTTC	CASKWLAGVDEQFF
TRBV2	TRBD2	TRBJ2-1	once	TGTGCCAGCAATAGCGGGGGTGGATTGGAGCAGTTCTTC	CASNSGGGLEQFF
TRBV6-6	-	TRBJ1-1	-	TGTGCCAGCAGGGCGTCAGGGGATGACACTGAAGCTTTCTTT	CASRASGDDTEAFF
TRBV27	-	TRBJ2-3	-	TGTGCCAGCAGTTTTCACAGGCGGACAGATACGCAGTATTTT	CASSFHRRTDTQYF
TRBV4-1	-	TRBJ2-7	-	TGCGCCAGCAGCCAGGCCCAGGGTTTGTACGAGCAGTACTTC	CASSQAQGLYEQYF
TRBV11-1	TRBD2	TRBJ2-4	-	TGTGCCAGCAGCTTAGCCCGGGGAGGGCCCGGAAACATTCAGTACTTC	CASSLARGGPGNIQYF
TRBV6-5	TRBD1	TRBJ2-7	-	TGTGCCAGCAGGCCGGGACAGGGGACCTACGAGCAGTACTTC	CASRPGQGTYEQYF
TRBV6-2/TRBV6-3	-	TRBJ2-7	-	TGTGCCAGCAGCACTGGCGCGGCCTACGAGCAGTACTTC	CASSTGAAYEQYF
TRBV28	TRBD2	TRBJ2-5	-	TGTGCCAGCAGCCGCTTGTGGACTAGCGGACAAGAGACCCAGTACTTC	CASSRLWTSGQETQYF
TRBV15	-	TRBJ2-5	once	TGTGCCACCAGCTATTGGGGGGTTCAAGAGACCCAGTACTTC	CATSYWGVQETQYF
TRBV11-3	-	TRBJ2-7	-	TGTGCCAGCAGCTTAAGGGACACGCCTATATACGAGCAGTACTTC	CASSLRDTPIYEQYF
TRBV5-1	-	TRBJ2-2	-	TGCGCCAGCAGCTCAACTATGGAGCTGTTTTTT	CASSSTMELFF
TRBV10-3	-	TRBJ1-1	-	TGTGCCATCGGCCAGGGTGAGAACACTGAAGCTTTCTTT	CAIGQGENTEAFF
TRBV19	-	TRBJ1-5	-	TGTGCCAGTAGTATAGACTTCAATCAGCCCCAGCATTTT	CASSIDFNQPQHF
TRBV28	-	TRBJ2-7	-	TGTGCCAGCAGTCCGTTTGCGCCATACTACGAGCAGTACTTC	CASSPFAPYYEQYF
TRBV11-3	TRBD2	TRBJ2-3	-	TGTGCCAGCAGCTCCACCACCGGACTAGCGGGGGGAGATACGCAGTATTTT	CASSSTTGLAGGDTQYF
TRBV12-3/TRBV12-4	TRBD2	TRBJ2-7	-	TGTGCCAGCGCTAGCGGGCCTCGCGAGCAGTACTTC	CASASGPREQYF